This passage covers 13 T cell receptor beta chains from one sample sequenced in a study of control samples from healthy donors and cancer patients. Sequencing used immunoSEQ multiplex PCR; TCRdb keeps in-frame clones, though not all of them. The table lists more than 85,000 clones, around 89% of them singletons, with 3.7% in the top ten. The sequenced material came from PBMCs. The receptors shown here come from an older woman with lung cancer.

The V gene is TRBV7-9, the J gene TRBJ1-1, with no clear D. Per the germline V gene, CDR1 is SEHNR and CDR2 is FQNEAQ (reference sequence). V shed 1 base and J shed 3 bases, with 9 bases lying between them. There are 14 residues in the CDR3. CDR3 in DNA: TGTGCCAGCAGCTTAGGATGGGTAGACACTGAAGCTTTCTTT. Translated, it gives CASSLGWVDTEAFF.

The chain recombines TRBV29-1 with TRBJ2-1; possibly TRBD1 for D (6 bases). Germline lookup yields CDR1 SQVTM and CDR2 ANQGSEA. V gave up 4 bases and J gave up 7 bases, with 11 bases separating them. The length of the CDR3 is 12 residues. Here the CDR3 reads CSVADSQNEQFF. DNA of the CDR3: TGCAGCGTTGCGGACAGCCAGAATGAGCAGTTCTTC.

The chain couples TRBV5-4 to TRBJ2-5, with 8 bases matching TRBD2. The germline CDR1 and CDR2 sequences are SGHNT and YYREEE (reference sequence). V was clipped by 4 bases and J by 7 bases; unmatched bases: 21. The CDR3 is 18 residues long. Written as DNA, the CDR3 is TGTGCCAGCAGCCGAGGGGGAACTAGCGGCTTTGAGGAAGGGACCCAGTACTTC. Residues: CASSRGGTSGFEEGTQYF.

CDR3 sequence: CASSQDPRDIEQYF. CDR3 sequence (DNA): TGTGCCAGCAGCCAAGATCCGAGGGACATCGAGCAGTACTTC. V is TRBV4-2 and J is TRBJ2-7, with a possible D match to TRBD1 (6 bases). This CDR3 has 14 amino acids. Trimming stripped 0 bases from V and 6 bases from J, with 12 bases between. Germline CDR1 is LGHNA and CDR2 is YNFKEQ.

The V call is TRBV7-6, the J call TRBJ2-3; D ambiguous. The CDR3 runs to 15 residues. With 1 base removed from V and 4 bases from J, the gap between germline ends came to 12 bases. Per the germline V gene, CDR1 is SGHVS and CDR2 is FNYEAQ. In DNA, the CDR3 is TGTGCCAGCAGCTTAGGGGCCTTAACAGCAGATACGCAGTATTTT. As protein: CASSLGALTADTQYF.

The rearrangement links TRBV29-1 to TRBJ2-7; D is ambiguous. The length of the CDR3 is 12 residues. In germline, CDR1 is SQVTM, CDR2 ANQGSEA. V shed 4 bases and J shed 3 bases, with 10 bases lying between them. For the CDR3, the DNA is TGCAGCGTTGGGGAATTTGGCTACGAGCAGTACTTC. It specifies CSVGEFGYEQYF.

The chain recombines TRBV28 with TRBJ2-3; no clear D gene. CDR1 is MDHEN, CDR2 SYDVKM, per germline. CDR3 length: 15 residues. V lost 2 bases and J 7 bases, leaving 16 bases between the germline ends. Here the CDR3 DNA reads TGTGCCAGCAGTTTAATGGGATACGATACCAATACGCAGTATTTT. Translating gives CASSLMGYDTNTQYF.

This clone has only one observation. This same CDR3 is encoded by further DNA sequences in the sample. The chain has TRBV5-6 and TRBJ2-3, with D hard to call. Trimming left V 2 bases short and J 0 bases short, with 10 bases between. Germline V lookup: CDR1 SGHDT, CDR2 YYEEEE. There are 15 residues in the CDR3. CDR3 in DNA: TGTGCCAGCAGCTTAGGTCTGACTAGCACAGATACGCAGTATTTT. It is translated as CASSLGLTSTDTQYF.

The chain has TRBV30 and TRBJ2-1; weak D call: TRBD2 (5 bases). The V end was cut by 2 bases, the J end by 9 bases, with 17 bases between. Germline CDR1 and CDR2: GTSNPN and SVGIG (reference sequence). The CDR3 extends over 14 amino acids. The CDR3 reads CAWSPDSFGGEQFF. CDR3 coding DNA: TGTGCCTGGAGTCCGGACTCGTTTGGCGGTGAGCAGTTCTTC. The entire variable domain, with the rest obtained from reference TRBV30 and TRBJ2-1, is as follows: SQTIHQWPATLVQPVGSPLSLECTVEGTSNPNLYWYRQAAGRGLQLLFYSVGIGQISSEVPQNLSASRPQDRQFILSSKKLLLSDSGFYLCAWSPDSFGGEQFFGPGTRLTVL.

The chain carries TRBV6-2 or TRBV6-3 and TRBJ2-7; D is perhaps TRBD1 or TRBD2 (6 bases each). V was shortened by 6 bases and J by 4 bases, with 22 bases between the two germline ends. The germline V gene has CDR1 MNHEY and CDR2 SVGEGT. The CDR3 is made up of 16 amino acids. CDR3 region: CASSDTGFGGKYEQYF. CDR3 sequence (DNA): TGTGCCAGCAGCGATACTGGGTTCGGGGGCAAGTACGAGCAGTACTTC.

V gene TRBV28 combines with J gene TRBJ2-4, with 11 bases identical to TRBD1. Germline V lookup: CDR1 MDHEN, CDR2 SYDVKM. Germline trimming cut 3 bases from V and 8 bases from J; bases unmatched to any gene: 3. CDR3 size: 14 residues. DNA of the CDR3: TGTGCCAGCAGTTTTCGGGACAGGGGGGACATTCAGTACTTC. It yields the protein CASSFRDRGDIQYF.

This clone was detected only a few times. The chain uses TRBV9 and TRBJ2-1; D not resolved. Trimming removed 0 bases at V and 8 bases at J, with 15 bases between. This CDR3 spans 15 amino acids. The germline V gene encodes CDR1 SGDLS and CDR2 YYNGEE. CDR3 sequence reads: CASSVAPLLSHEQFF. The CDR3 DNA reads TGTGCCAGCAGCGTAGCTCCCCTCCTTTCACATGAGCAGTTCTTC.

The sample holds one count of this clone. The chain couples TRBV9 to TRBJ1-5; D gene ambiguous. Germline assignment: CDR1 SGDLS and CDR2 YYNGEE. The CDR3 spans 15 residues. V was cut by 0 bases and J by 4 bases, with 11 bases left in between. The CDR3 DNA reads as TGTGCCAGCAGCGTAGCTGGAACCCTTAATCAGCCCCAGCATTTT. It specifies CASSVAGTLNQPQHF.